The entry that follows covers one T cell receptor (beta chain) sequence. Its specificity is unknown. During the collection period, no donor immune events like infections were recorded. This entry is derived from a study of identifying expanded T cells in peripheral blood. This CDR3 is built from 12 residues. V shed 2 bases and J shed 6 bases, with 8 bases lying between them. The germline V gene encodes CDR1 GTSNPN and CDR2 SVGIG (reference sequence). Study observations and caveats: Across healthy donors, higher total template counts meant significantly greater approximately two-week count variance.

Generated by immunoSEQ multiplex PCR, the TCRdb table keeps only in-frame clones and is missing some. The sample yields 95,000 to 150,000 clones, 75% to 90% seen once. The V and J genes are TRBV30 and TRBJ2-1; no definite D call. The sequenced sample was blood. The sequence was obtained from a person aged 18 to 70 in good health. CDR3 coding DNA: TGTGCCTGGAGTTTGGCCAGCAATGAGCAGTTCTTC. Protein sequence: CAWSLASNEQFF.